What follows are 22 T cell receptor beta chains derived from one specimen sequenced in a study of memory CD4+ T cells and cytomegalovirus serostatus. The sort gate was single viable CD3+CD4+CD8-CD45RO+ cells for memory CD4+ T cells. Repertoires were generated with immunoSEQ multiplex PCR, while TCRdb's copy carries only in-frame clones and drops some. The profile covers more than 35,000 clones, with 70% to 85% appearing a single time and around 5.2% taken by the ten largest. The sample comprised memory CD4+ T cells from blood. These receptors were obtained from an adult in good health and CMV-seropositive.

The rearrangement joins TRBV19 to TRBJ2-6; TRBD1 aligns across 7 bases. Germline V gene sequence: CDR1 LNHDA, CDR2 SQIVND (reference sequence). CDR3 length: 15 amino acids. The V gene end was trimmed by 6 bases and the J gene end by 2 bases; junction bases not matched to a gene: 4. Written as DNA, the CDR3 is TGTGCCAGTAGAGAGGGGGCTACTGGGGCCAACGTCCTGACTTTC. This encodes CASREGATGANVLTF.

This clone was observed once. The chain links TRBV9 to TRBJ2-3; D possibly matches TRBD1 or TRBD2 (5 bases each). Trimming took 3 bases from V and 1 from J, leaving 9 bases between them. The CDR3 contains 14 residues. CDR1 and CDR2 from the germline V gene are SGDLS and YYNGEE. The chain's CDR3 is CASSGRGGTDTQYF. CDR3 DNA sequence: TGTGCCAGCAGCGGGAGAGGGGGCACAGATACGCAGTATTTT.

The rearrangement joins TRBV29-1 to TRBJ1-3, with unresolved D. V was trimmed by 1 base and J by 0 bases, leaving 13 bases between them. CDR1 and CDR2 (germline): SQVTM, ANQGSEA. CDR3 length: 16 residues. CDR3 DNA sequence: TGCAGCGTTGAAGCATATGCGGGTAGCTCTGGAAACACCATATATTTT. This codes for CSVEAYAGSSGNTIYF.

Here the CDR3 reads CASSRRTSGSLGELFF. In nucleotides, the CDR3 is TGTGCCAGCAGCCGCCGGACTAGCGGGAGCCTCGGGGAGCTGTTTTTT. V is TRBV14 and J is TRBJ2-2, with 13 positions matching TRBD2. The CDR3 sequence is 16 residues long. Germline V gene sequence: CDR1 SGHDN, CDR2 FVKESK. Losses at the gene ends were 4 bases for V and 7 bases for J; bases not matched to a gene: 6. The full variable domain, in which reference TRBV14 and TRBJ2-2 provide the parts outside the CDR3, is EAGVTQFPSHSVIEKGQTVTLRCDPISGHDNLYWYRRVMGKEIKFLLHFVKESKQDESGMPNNRFLAERTGGTYSTLKVQPAELEDSGVYFCASSRRTSGSLGELFFGEGSRLTVL.

The chain couples TRBV7-3 to TRBJ2-5; maybe TRBD2 (5 bases). CDR3 length: 15 residues. CDR1 is SGHTA, CDR2 FQGTGA, per germline. Trimming took off 4 bases at V and 4 bases at J, with 16 bases between the two ends. The CDR3 DNA sequence: TGTGCCAGCAGCTCTGCCGGTGGGAGACGAGAGACCCAGTACTTC. Translation gives CASSSAGGRRETQYF.

The genes are TRBV7-3 and TRBJ1-1; D gene unclear. This CDR3 has 13 residues. V was shortened by 5 bases and J by 5 bases, with 12 bases between the two germline ends. Germline V gene data show CDR1 as SGHTA and CDR2 as FQGTGA. The CDR3 DNA follows: TGTGCCAGCAGCCAAAGAGGTGGTACTGAAGCTTTCTTT. Amino acids: CASSQRGGTEAFF. The full variable domain, rest sourced from reference TRBV7-3 and TRBJ1-1, is GAGVSQTPSNKVTEKGKYVELRCDPISGHTALYWYRQSLGQGPEFLIYFQGTGAADDSGLPNDRFFAVRPEGSVSTLKIQRTERGDSAVYLCASSQRGGTEAFFGQGTRLTVV.

The V gene is TRBV10-3, the J gene TRBJ2-5, with D unclear. CDR1 and CDR2 from the germline V gene are ENHRY and SYGVKD. Trimming shortened V by 5 bases and J by 0 bases, and 13 bases separated the two germline ends. The CDR3 is made up of 15 amino acids. Here the CDR3 DNA reads TGTGCCATCAGTACCTCGGTGGGGTACCAAGAGACCCAGTACTTC. Protein: CAISTSVGYQETQYF.

This chain connects TRBV2 to TRBJ1-4; D gene uncertain. The CDR3 totals 10 residues. In germline, CDR1 is SNHLY, CDR2 FYNNEI. Trimming shortened V by 3 bases and J by 8 bases, and 1 base separated the two germline ends. The CDR3 here is CASSEEKLFF. CDR3 DNA sequence: TGTGCCAGCAGTGAGGAAAAACTGTTTTTT.

This clone came up once. This rearrangement joins TRBV2 to TRBJ2-5; 15 bases are shared with TRBD2. CDR1 and CDR2 from the germline V gene are SNHLY and FYNNEI. The CDR3 is made up of 17 amino acids. V gave up 4 bases and J gave up 2 bases; unmatched junction bases: 5. For the CDR3, the DNA is TGTGCCAGCAGTGCCAGGACTAGCGGGAGGGTTCAAGAGACCCAGTACTTC. Its translation is CASSARTSGRVQETQYF.

The chain links TRBV7-9 to TRBJ2-2, with 9 bases identical to TRBD2. CDR3 length: 18 residues. Trimming removed 4 bases from V and 4 bases from J; junction bases left unmatched: 13. The germline V gene has CDR1 SEHNR and CDR2 FQNEAQ (reference sequence). CDR3 DNA sequence: TGTGCCAGCAGCTCCCCATTTGCCGGGACTAGCAGCACCGGGGAGCTGTTTTTT. Protein: CASSSPFAGTSSTGELFF.

V is TRBV6-1 and J is TRBJ2-3; 9 nucleotides match TRBD1. J lost 2 bases, V lost 4 bases, and 7 bases had no gene match. Germline CDR1 and CDR2: MNHNS and SASEGT. This CDR3 has 16 residues. The CDR3 nucleotides are TGTGCCAGCAGTGGGCGGACAGGGGTGTACACAGATACGCAGTATTTT. Translation gives CASSGRTGVYTDTQYF.

The chain has TRBV5-4 and TRBJ1-6; no firm D call. This CDR3 spans 13 amino acids. V lost 0 bases and J 10 bases, leaving 8 bases between the germline ends. CDR1 and CDR2 (germline): SGHNT, YYREEE (reference sequence). Written as DNA, the CDR3 is TGTGCCAGCAGCTTGGCCGGGCACTCACCCCTCCACTTT. As protein: CASSLAGHSPLHF. Variable domain in full (rest from reference TRBV5-4 and TRBJ1-6): ETGVTQSPTHLIKTRGQQVTLRCSSQSGHNTVSWYQQALGQGPQFIFQYYREEENGRGNFPPRFSGLQFPNYSSELNVNALELDDSALYLCASSLAGHSPLHFGNGTRLTVT.

The chain links TRBV2 to TRBJ2-7, with 7 bases that match TRBD1. This CDR3 is built from 13 residues. Germline V gene lookup returns CDR1 SNHLY and CDR2 FYNNEI. The V segment lost 8 bases and the J segment 2 bases; nucleotides outside the gene matches: 6. DNA for the CDR3: TGTGCCAGCTTACGACAGGGTACCTACGAGCAGTACTTC. Translation gives CASLRQGTYEQYF.

The V call is TRBV19, the J call TRBJ2-3; no clear D gene. Germline V gene lookup returns CDR1 LNHDA and CDR2 SQIVND (reference sequence). The CDR3 runs 12 residues. V lost 7 bases and J lost 1, with 6 bases in between. CDR3 amino acids: CASTQGTDTQYF. CDR3 DNA: TGTGCCAGTACGCAGGGCACAGATACGCAGTATTTT.

The chain is built from TRBV10-3 and TRBJ2-5, with 7 bases lining up with TRBD2. J was trimmed by 2 bases and V by 4 bases; bases with no gene match: 7. CDR1 and CDR2 from the germline V gene are ENHRY and SYGVKD. This CDR3 region has 15 residues. The CDR3 spells CAISASREEQETQYF. Here the CDR3 DNA reads TGTGCCATCAGTGCGAGTCGGGAGGAACAAGAGACCCAGTACTTC.

V is TRBV5-1 and J is TRBJ2-2, with 9 nucleotides matching TRBD2. The germline V gene has CDR1 SGHRS and CDR2 YFSETQ. This CDR3 is built from 15 residues. V shed 6 bases and J 7 bases; nucleotides not matched to a gene: 10. CDR3 nucleotides: TGCGCCAGCACCCCAGCGGGAGGCGGAAGCGGGGAGCTGTTTTTT. Residues: CASTPAGGGSGELFF.

The chain joins TRBV10-3 to TRBJ2-7; 8 bases map to TRBD2. V lost 3 bases and J lost 2; bases outside the gene matches: 6. Germline CDR1 is ENHRY and CDR2 is SYGVKD. The CDR3 is 15 residues long. The CDR3 sequence: CAISDSGTSTYEQYF. The CDR3 DNA sequence: TGTGCCATCAGTGACTCCGGGACTAGTACCTACGAGCAGTACTTC.

The chain has TRBV4-3 and TRBJ1-2; D is unresolved. The germline CDR1 and CDR2 sequences are LGHNA and YSLEER. CDR3 length equals 15 residues. V lost 7 bases to trimming and J lost 2 bases, with 17 bases between them. CDR3 in amino acids: CASKLTHTTNYGYTF. CDR3 coding DNA: TGCGCCAGCAAATTAACTCACACCACAAACTATGGCTACACCTTC.

V gene TRBV10-3 combines with J gene TRBJ2-7, with no clear D. There are 14 residues in the CDR3. Per germline, CDR1 ENHRY and CDR2 SYGVKD. Trimming took 6 bases from V and 3 from J, leaving 15 bases between them. The CDR3 spells CAIRAHSEYYEQYF. In DNA form, the CDR3 reads TGTGCCATCAGGGCGCATTCGGAATACTACGAGCAGTACTTC.

This clone showed up just a few times. The CDR3 protein is CASSYSIRPGPYEQYF. In DNA form, the CDR3 reads TGTGCCAGCAGTTACTCGATCCGACCAGGGCCCTACGAGCAGTACTTC. The chain uses TRBV6-5 and TRBJ2-7; the D gene is possibly TRBD1 (5 bases). The germline V gene encodes CDR1 MNHEY and CDR2 SVGAGI. V was shortened by 0 bases and J by 2 bases, with 14 bases between the two germline ends. This CDR3 has 16 amino acids.

The chain employs TRBV5-1 and TRBJ2-5; D is ambiguous. V was cut by 5 bases and J by 1 base, with 18 bases left in between. The CDR3 is 16 amino acids. Looked up from germline, CDR1 is SGHRS and CDR2 is YFSETQ. The CDR3 region is CASSPQPSSLQETQYF. CDR3 DNA sequence: TGCGCCAGCAGTCCTCAACCAAGCTCCCTCCAAGAGACCCAGTACTTC.

J is TRBJ2-3 and V is TRBV5-1; perhaps D is TRBD1 or TRBD2 (5 bases each). Trimming cost V 2 bases and J 1 base, with 8 bases left between them. Germline-derived CDR1 and CDR2 are SGHRS and YFSETQ. The CDR3 spans 14 residues. The CDR3 sequence is CASSLEGRTDTQYF. Here the CDR3 DNA reads TGCGCCAGCAGCTTAGAGGGACGCACAGATACGCAGTATTTT.